The 13 T cell receptor beta chains given below trace back to one sample, sequenced in a study of type 1 and type 2 diabetes patients. Amplification started from genomic DNA. A primer set of 30 forward and 13 reverse primers amplified the CDR3. Via MiXCR, TCRdb re-called the multiplex PCR reads, giving one row per CDR3 protein. This sample has about 290,000 distinct CDR3 sequences, with roughly 50% found just once. The specimen sequenced was peripheral blood mononuclear cells (PBMCs). The receptors stem from a man in his late teens or twenties with type 2 diabetes.

In its sample, this clonotype was seen a few times. The chain links TRBV19 to TRBJ1-2, with D tentatively TRBD1 (5 bases). CDR1 LNHDA and CDR2 SQIVND come from the germline V gene (reference sequence). Trimming pared 6 bases from V and 7 bases from J, leaving 24 bases between. The CDR3 totals 16 residues. The CDR3 sequence: CASSYVDTELYFGYTF. The DNA for the CDR3 is TGTGCCAGTAGCTATGTGGACACCGAACTATACTTTGGCTACACCTTC.

The chain joins TRBV6-5 to TRBJ2-7; 7 bases agree with TRBD1. With 0 bases clipped from V and 2 bases from J, the junction kept 7 bases outside the gene matches. CDR3 length equals 16 residues. Per the germline V gene, CDR1 is MNHEY and CDR2 is SVGAGI. The CDR3, as DNA: TGTGCCAGCAGTTACTCGTGGGCGGACAGGCCCTACGAGCAGTACTTC. Amino acid sequence: CASSYSWADRPYEQYF.

This chain joins TRBV7-8 and TRBJ2-5; 7 bases fit TRBD1. The CDR3 contains 18 residues. Germline V gives CDR1 SGHVS, CDR2 FQNEAQ. Losses at the gene ends were 5 bases for V and 1 base for J; bases not matched to a gene: 16. This CDR3 reads CASSPRRIAGTAQETQYF. The CDR3 DNA reads as TGTGCCAGCAGCCCGCGCCGGATTGCCGGGACAGCCCAAGAGACCCAGTACTTC.

This clonotype was counted only a few times. The chain links TRBV6-1 to TRBJ1-2; 7 bases match TRBD1. Germline values: CDR1 MNHNS, CDR2 SASEGT. The CDR3 has 12 amino acids. V lost 7 bases and J lost 7; bases outside the gene matches: 6. The CDR3 bases are TGTGCCAGCACGGACAGGTACGGTGGCTACACCTTC. This translates into CASTDRYGGYTF.

V is TRBV15 and J is TRBJ1-4, with 9 bases lining up with TRBD1. The CDR3 has 16 amino acids. J was trimmed by 7 bases and V by 1 base; bases with no gene match: 7. Per germline, CDR1 LNHNV and CDR2 YYDKDF (reference sequence). The CDR3 DNA follows: TGTGCCACCAGCAGAGGAGGCACAGGGGGCGGTGAAAAACTGTTTTTT. As protein: CATSRGGTGGGEKLFF.

This chain links TRBV7-2 with TRBJ1-2; D is undetermined. Germline assignment: CDR1 SGHTA and CDR2 FQGNSA. The germline V and J ends were trimmed by 6 bases and 7 bases, with 21 bases remaining between them. This CDR3 spans 15 amino acids. CDR3 protein: CASSPSGFLYSGYTF. In DNA form, the CDR3 reads TGTGCCAGCAGTCCCTCGGGATTTCTCTACAGTGGCTACACCTTC.

The rearrangement links TRBV6-2 or TRBV6-3 to TRBJ2-2; D may be TRBD1 (5 bases). V was pared by 7 bases and J by 7 bases, with 10 bases between. Per the germline V gene, CDR1 is MNHEY and CDR2 is SVGEGT. CDR3 size: 12 residues. CDR3 bases: TGTGCCAGCAACCAAGGGGTCGGGGAGCTGTTTTTT. It codes for CASNQGVGELFF.

The chain joins TRBV13 to TRBJ2-7, with D possibly TRBD2 on 6 matching bases. Trimming removed 6 bases at V and 2 bases at J, with 11 bases between. Germline V CDR1 and CDR2: PRHDT, FYEKMQ (reference sequence). The CDR3 is 13 amino acids. CDR3 amino acids: CASREGAAYEQYF. The DNA of the CDR3 is TGTGCCAGCAGGGAGGGAGCGGCCTACGAGCAGTACTTC.

This clonotype was seen many times. The chain recombines TRBV2 with TRBJ1-1; D remains ambiguous. V was pared by 6 bases and J by 1 base, with 18 bases between. CDR3 length equals 16 residues. The germline V gene has CDR1 SNHLY and CDR2 FYNNEI. CDR3 in DNA: TGTGCCAGCAGCCACCATCGACAAAAGTCGAACACTGAAGCTTTCTTT. Its translation: CASSHHRQKSNTEAFF.

This clonotype was observed a handful of times. V usage is TRBV7-2 and J usage is TRBJ1-1; D remains unclear. In germline, CDR1 is SGHTA, CDR2 FQGNSA. The CDR3 is 13 amino acids. V was trimmed by 2 bases and J by 7 bases, leaving 11 bases between them. The CDR3 protein is CASSLMRGYEAFF. The CDR3 DNA reads as TGTGCCAGCAGCTTAATGCGGGGATATGAAGCTTTCTTT.

This clonotype was recorded a few times. The chain has TRBV25-1 and TRBJ1-1; no definite D call. CDR3 length: 16 amino acids. With 1 base removed from V and 1 base from J, the gap between germline ends came to 13 bases. From germline, CDR1 is MGHDK and CDR2 SYGVNS. The CDR3 DNA reads TGTGCCAGCAGTGAATCGGTGGTAGAGCCGAACACTGAAGCTTTCTTT. Translation gives CASSESVVEPNTEAFF.

The chain uses TRBV19 and TRBJ1-4, with D possibly TRBD1 on 6 matching bases. The germline V gene encodes CDR1 LNHDA and CDR2 SQIVND (reference sequence). The CDR3 is made up of 15 amino acids. V was trimmed by 5 bases and J by 3 bases, leaving 13 bases between them. CDR3 loop: CASSPGALPNEKLFF. For the CDR3, the DNA is TGTGCCAGTAGTCCAGGGGCGTTACCTAATGAAAAACTGTTTTTT.

This clonotype has ten or more counts. The chain links TRBV25-1 to TRBJ1-2, with D maybe TRBD1 (6 bases). The CDR3 is 14 residues long. Per germline, CDR1 MGHDK and CDR2 SYGVNS. The V gene lost 1 base and the J gene lost 4 bases, with 10 bases spanning the gap. Here the CDR3 reads CASSELGGTYGYTF. In DNA, the CDR3 is TGTGCCAGCAGTGAATTGGGGGGCACCTATGGCTACACCTTC.